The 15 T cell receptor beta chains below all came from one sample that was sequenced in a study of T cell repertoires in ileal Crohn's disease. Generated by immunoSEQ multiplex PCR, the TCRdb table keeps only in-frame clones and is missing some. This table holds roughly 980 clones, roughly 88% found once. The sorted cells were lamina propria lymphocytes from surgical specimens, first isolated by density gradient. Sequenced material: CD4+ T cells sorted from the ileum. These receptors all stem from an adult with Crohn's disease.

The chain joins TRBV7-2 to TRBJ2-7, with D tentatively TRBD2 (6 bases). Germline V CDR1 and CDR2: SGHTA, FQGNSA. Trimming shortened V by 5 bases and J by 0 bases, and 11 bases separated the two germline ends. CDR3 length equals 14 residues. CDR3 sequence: CASSPSGSSYEQYF. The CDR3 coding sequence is TGTGCCAGCAGCCCAAGCGGGTCCTCCTACGAGCAGTACTTC.

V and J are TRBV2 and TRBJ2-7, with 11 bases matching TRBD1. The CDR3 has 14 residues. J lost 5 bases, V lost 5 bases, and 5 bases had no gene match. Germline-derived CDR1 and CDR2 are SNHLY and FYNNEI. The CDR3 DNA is TGTGCCAGCAGTTGGGGACAGGGGGTCCACGAGCAGTACTTC. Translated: CASSWGQGVHEQYF.

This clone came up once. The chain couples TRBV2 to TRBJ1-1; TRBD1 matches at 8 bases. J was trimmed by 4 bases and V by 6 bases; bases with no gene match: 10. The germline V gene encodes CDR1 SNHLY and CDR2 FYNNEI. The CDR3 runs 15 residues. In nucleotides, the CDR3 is TGTGCCAGCAGCACAGCAGGGGGCTTGAGCACTGAAGCTTTCTTT. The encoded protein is CASSTAGGLSTEAFF.

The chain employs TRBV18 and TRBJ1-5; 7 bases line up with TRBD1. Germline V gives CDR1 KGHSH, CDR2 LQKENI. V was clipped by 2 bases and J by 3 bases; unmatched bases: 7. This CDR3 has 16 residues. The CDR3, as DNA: TGTGCCAGCTCACCAGGAACAGGGGCCATCAATCAGCCCCAGCATTTT. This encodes CASSPGTGAINQPQHF.

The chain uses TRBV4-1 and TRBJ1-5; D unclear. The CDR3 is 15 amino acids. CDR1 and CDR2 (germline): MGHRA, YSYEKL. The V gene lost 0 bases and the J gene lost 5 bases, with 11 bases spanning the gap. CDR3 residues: CASSQDGSAYQPQHF. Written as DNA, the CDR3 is TGCGCCAGCAGCCAAGACGGGTCCGCGTATCAGCCCCAGCATTTT.

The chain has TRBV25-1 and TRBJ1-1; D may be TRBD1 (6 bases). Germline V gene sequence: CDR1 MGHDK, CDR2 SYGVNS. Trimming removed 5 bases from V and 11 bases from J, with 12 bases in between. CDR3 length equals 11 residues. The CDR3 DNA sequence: TGTGCCAGCAGTACTTCCCAGGGGGCTTTCTTT. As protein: CASSTSQGAFF.

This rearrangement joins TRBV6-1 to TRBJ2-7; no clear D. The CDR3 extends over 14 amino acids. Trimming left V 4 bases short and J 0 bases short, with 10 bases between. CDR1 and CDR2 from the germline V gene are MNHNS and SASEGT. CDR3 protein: CASSVLFNSYEQYF. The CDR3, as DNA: TGTGCCAGCAGTGTACTCTTTAACTCCTACGAGCAGTACTTC.

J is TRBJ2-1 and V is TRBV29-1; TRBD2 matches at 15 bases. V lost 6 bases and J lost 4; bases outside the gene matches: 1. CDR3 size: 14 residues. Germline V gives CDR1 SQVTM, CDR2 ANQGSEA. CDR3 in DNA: TGCAGCGTCGGGACTAGCGGGAGGTACAATGAGCAGTTCTTC. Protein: CSVGTSGRYNEQFF.

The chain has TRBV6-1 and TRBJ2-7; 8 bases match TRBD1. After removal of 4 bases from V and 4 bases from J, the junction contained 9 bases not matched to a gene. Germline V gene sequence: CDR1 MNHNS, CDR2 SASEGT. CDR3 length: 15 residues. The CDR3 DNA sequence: TGTGCCAGCAGTGGGGACCACAGGGGGGTGTACGAGCAGTACTTC. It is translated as CASSGDHRGVYEQYF.

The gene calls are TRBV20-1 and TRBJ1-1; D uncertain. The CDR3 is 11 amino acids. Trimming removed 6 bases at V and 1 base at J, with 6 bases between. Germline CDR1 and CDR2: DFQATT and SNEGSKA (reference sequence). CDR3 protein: CSAYRNTEAFF. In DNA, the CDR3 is TGCAGTGCCTACAGGAACACTGAAGCTTTCTTT.

DNA of the CDR3: TGCGCCAGCAGCCCGGGAGGGGATAACTATGGCTACACCTTC. This sequence encodes CASSPGGDNYGYTF. The chain employs TRBV5-1 and TRBJ1-2, with D perhaps matching TRBD1 (5 bases). The V end was cut by 4 bases, the J end by 1 base, with 11 bases between. The CDR3 has 14 amino acids. The germline V gene has CDR1 SGHRS and CDR2 YFSETQ.

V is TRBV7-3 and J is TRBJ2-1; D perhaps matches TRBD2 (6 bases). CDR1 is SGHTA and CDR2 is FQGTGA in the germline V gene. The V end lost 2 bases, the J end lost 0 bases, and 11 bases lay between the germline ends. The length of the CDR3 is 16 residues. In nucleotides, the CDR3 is TGTGCCAGCAGCTTAGCTTCGGGGGTCTCCTACAATGAGCAGTTCTTC. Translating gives CASSLASGVSYNEQFF.

DNA of the CDR3: TGTGCCAGCAGTTCCCCGGTCCTTAGCTCCTACGAGCAGTACTTC. Protein sequence: CASSSPVLSSYEQYF. The chain links TRBV6-5 to TRBJ2-7; D not resolved. Trimming took 4 bases from V and 0 from J, leaving 13 bases between them. The CDR3 totals 15 residues. Germline loops: CDR1 MNHEY, CDR2 SVGAGI.

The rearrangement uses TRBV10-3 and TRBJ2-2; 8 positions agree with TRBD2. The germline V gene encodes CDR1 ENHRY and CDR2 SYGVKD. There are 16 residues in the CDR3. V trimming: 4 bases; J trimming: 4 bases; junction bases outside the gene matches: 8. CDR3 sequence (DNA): TGTGCCATCAGTGCCAGCGGGAGCACTAGCACCGGGGAGCTGTTTTTT. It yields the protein CAISASGSTSTGELFF.

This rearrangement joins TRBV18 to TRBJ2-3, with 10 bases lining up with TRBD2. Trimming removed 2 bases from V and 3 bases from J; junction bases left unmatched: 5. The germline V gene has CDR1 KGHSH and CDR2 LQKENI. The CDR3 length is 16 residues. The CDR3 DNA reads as TGTGCCAGCTCACCATTGAGGACTAGCGGTACAGATACGCAGTATTTT. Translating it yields CASSPLRTSGTDTQYF.